The clone carrying this T cell receptor (beta chain) was seen once. Its matching antigen is unknown. Primers included in the PCR were 60 Vbeta and 13 Jbeta primers. Sequencing was performed with immunoSEQ multiplex PCR; in TCRdb, only in-frame clones are kept and a portion is missing. The table shows some 150,000 clones, with roughly 80% occurring only once. The source of the sample is a study of cytomegalovirus exposure and HLA in healthy donors. General study results and limits: CMV antigen specificity was confirmed in vitro for a few CMV-associated chains. For most TCR beta V segments, an earlier analysis put the productive rate at about 87% or about 30% of the time.

V was shortened by 8 bases and J by 5 bases, with 15 bases between the two germline ends. Germline CDR1 MDHEN, CDR2 SYDVKM. This CDR3 spans 13 amino acids. What was sequenced was PBMCs. This clonotype was obtained from a woman aged 40 to 55 in good health and CMV-seropositive. The chain recombines TRBV28 with TRBJ1-2; D unclear. CDR3 in DNA: TGTGCCAGCCGAACGGTCGTCAAGTATGGCTACACCTTC. This encodes CASRTVVKYGYTF.